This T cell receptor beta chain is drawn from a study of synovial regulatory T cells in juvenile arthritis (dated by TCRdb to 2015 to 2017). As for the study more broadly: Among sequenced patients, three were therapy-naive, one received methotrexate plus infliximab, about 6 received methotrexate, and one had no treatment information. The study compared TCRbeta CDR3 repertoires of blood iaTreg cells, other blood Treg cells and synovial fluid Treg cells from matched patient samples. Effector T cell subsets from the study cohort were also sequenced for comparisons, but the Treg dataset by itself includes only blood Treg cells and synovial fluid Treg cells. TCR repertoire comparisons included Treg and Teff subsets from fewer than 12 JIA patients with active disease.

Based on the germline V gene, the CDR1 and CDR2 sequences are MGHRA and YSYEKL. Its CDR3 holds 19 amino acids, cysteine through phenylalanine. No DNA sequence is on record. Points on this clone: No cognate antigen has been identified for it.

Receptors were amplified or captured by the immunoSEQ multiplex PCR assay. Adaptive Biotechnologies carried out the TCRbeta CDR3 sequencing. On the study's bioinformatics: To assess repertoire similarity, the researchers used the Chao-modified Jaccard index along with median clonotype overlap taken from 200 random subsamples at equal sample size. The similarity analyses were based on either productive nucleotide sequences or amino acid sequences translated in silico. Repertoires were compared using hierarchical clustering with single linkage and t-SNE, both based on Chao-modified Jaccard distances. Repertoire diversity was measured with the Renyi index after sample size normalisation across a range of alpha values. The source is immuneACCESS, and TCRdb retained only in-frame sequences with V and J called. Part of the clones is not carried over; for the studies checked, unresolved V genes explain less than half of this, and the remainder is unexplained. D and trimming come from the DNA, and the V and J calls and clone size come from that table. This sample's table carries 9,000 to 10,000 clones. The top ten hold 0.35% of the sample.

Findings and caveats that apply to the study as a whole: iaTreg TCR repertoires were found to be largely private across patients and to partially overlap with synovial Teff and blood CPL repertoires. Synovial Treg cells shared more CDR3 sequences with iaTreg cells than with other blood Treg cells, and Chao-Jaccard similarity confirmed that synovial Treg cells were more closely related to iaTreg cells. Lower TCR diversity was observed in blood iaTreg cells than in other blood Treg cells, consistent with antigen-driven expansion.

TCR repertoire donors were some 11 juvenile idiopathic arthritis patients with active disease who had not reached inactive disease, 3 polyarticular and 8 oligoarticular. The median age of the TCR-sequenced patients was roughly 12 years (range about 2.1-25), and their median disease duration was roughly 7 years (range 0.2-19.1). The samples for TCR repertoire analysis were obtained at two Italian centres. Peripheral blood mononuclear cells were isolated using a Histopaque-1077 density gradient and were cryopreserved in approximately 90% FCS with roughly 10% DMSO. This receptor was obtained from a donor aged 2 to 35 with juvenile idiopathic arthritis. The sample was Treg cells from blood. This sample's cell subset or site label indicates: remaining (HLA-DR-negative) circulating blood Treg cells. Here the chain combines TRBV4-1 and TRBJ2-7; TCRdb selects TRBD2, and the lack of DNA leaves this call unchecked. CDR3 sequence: CASSQPSGLRTLSSYEQYF.